A selection of T cell receptor beta chains follows, all from one sample in a study of T cell changes during pregnancy in multiple sclerosis. The assay was immunoSEQ multiplex PCR, and TCRdb's table has in-frame clones only and misses some. This table has about 51,000 clones, 94% appearing once. The sample in question was CD4+ T cells from peripheral blood mononuclear cells, obtained in the second trimester of pregnancy. The receptors here all came from a female donor with multiple sclerosis, enrolled in a pregnancy study. The CDR3 runs from the conserved cysteine through the conserved F or W. Size values are once, few and many counts, or a class for expanded clones, and some rows have none.

length	V	J	size	CDR3
16	TRBV7-3	TRBJ2-3	.	CASSLFGGGGTDTQYF
14	TRBV9	TRBJ2-7	.	CASSPRGGSYEQYF
15	TRBV9	TRBJ2-5	.	CASSALTGSQETQYF
13	TRBV10-3	TRBJ1-2	.	CAISRTGIDGYTF
11	TRBV6-5	TRBJ1-1	.	CASRGGTEAFF
17	TRBV5-1	TRBJ2-5	.	CASSLARTGSILETQYF
16	TRBV13	TRBJ2-2	.	CASSRQGGKDTGELFF
17	TRBV5-4	TRBJ1-6	.	CASSSATESSYNSPLHF
15	TRBV9	TRBJ2-1	.	CASSVGSGGAGEQFF
17	TRBV14	TRBJ2-1	.	CASSQVQGRTAWREQFF
17	TRBV7-2	TRBJ1-1	.	CASSLPDRGGGNTEAFF
16	TRBV7-9	TRBJ1-6	.	CASSLVPGQGNSPLHF
12	TRBV2	TRBJ2-7	.	CARGTGTYEQYF
11	TRBV19	TRBJ1-5	few	CASSSGEPQHF
13	TRBV7-2	TRBJ2-3	.	CASSQTWTDTQYF
16	TRBV2	TRBJ2-3	.	CASRSTSGGGTDTQYF
15	TRBV6-5	TRBJ1-5	.	CASSRQGTSNQPQHF
17	TRBV19	TRBJ1-5	.	CASSALTGGTSNQPQHF
15	TRBV4-3	TRBJ1-3	.	CASSPIARSGNTIYF
13	TRBV7-2	TRBJ1-5	.	CASGERGNQPQHF
15	TRBV6-5	TRBJ1-3	.	CASSQSGISGNTIYF
16	TRBV5-1	TRBJ2-1	.	CASRPQASGGANEQFF
16	TRBV7-2	TRBJ2-5	.	CASSLLAGGVLETQYF
15	TRBV9	TRBJ1-6	.	CASSVTGSYNSPLHF
14	TRBV19	TRBJ2-3	.	CASSLGLGTDTQYF
17	TRBV25-1	TRBJ1-1	.	CASSEYKGEGGGTEAFF
15	TRBV5-6	TRBJ2-3	.	CASSHSGGSTDTQYF
15	TRBV19	TRBJ1-2	.	CASTPGGGLRYGYTF
14	TRBV14	TRBJ2-3	.	CASSIQGITDTQYF
13	TRBV30	TRBJ2-7	.	CAWSVQGTYEQYF
15	TRBV29-1	TRBJ2-7	.	CSVEARPGTGSEQYF
13	TRBV5-4	TRBJ2-7	.	CASSLQTGRKQYF
14	TRBV6-5	TRBJ2-5	.	CASSYSMTQETQYF
16	TRBV9	TRBJ2-7	.	CASSSQGGTGGYEQYF
19	TRBV9	TRBJ2-2	.	CASSALGQGISPNTGELFF
14	TRBV7-2	TRBJ1-5	.	CASSPPYSNQPQHF
14	TRBV9	TRBJ1-2	.	CASSVETGTYGYTF
13	TRBV5-4	TRBJ2-5	.	CASSFREVGTQYF
16	TRBV19	TRBJ1-5	once	CASRGFNQGSSQPQHF
14	TRBV7-2	TRBJ1-1	.	CASSLRRQAPEAFF
14	TRBV6-5	TRBJ1-5	.	CASSYVGPHEPQHF
14	TRBV2	TRBJ1-3	.	CASSEEQPRNTIYF
14	TRBV7-9	TRBJ1-6	.	CASSLRQGNSPLHF